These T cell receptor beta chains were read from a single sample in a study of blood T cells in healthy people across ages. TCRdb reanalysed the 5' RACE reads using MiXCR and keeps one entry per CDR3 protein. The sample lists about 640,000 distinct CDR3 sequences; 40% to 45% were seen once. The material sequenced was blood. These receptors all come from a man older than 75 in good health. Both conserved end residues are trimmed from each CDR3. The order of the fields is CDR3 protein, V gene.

cdr3_aa: ASSLEGRRTQY
v_call: TRBV5-5

cdr3_aa: ASSVGGFRDTDTQY
v_call: TRBV9

cdr3_aa: ATSRDRGVIRELF
v_call: TRBV15

cdr3_aa: ASSLSADTFNEQY
v_call: TRBV7-9

cdr3_aa: ATNTQGERSHNEQF
v_call: TRBV24-1

cdr3_aa: ASSPFSWDRETQY
v_call: TRBV18

cdr3_aa: ASSQDLGGGPTDTQY
v_call: TRBV14

cdr3_aa: SAREDRPSGYT
v_call: TRBV20-1

cdr3_aa: ASRLSRTSSYEQY
v_call: TRBV6-2/TRBV6-3

cdr3_aa: ASSEFREGQF
v_call: TRBV2

cdr3_aa: ATSDLAGADTQY
v_call: TRBV24-1

cdr3_aa: ASSLGPGGASGANVLT
v_call: TRBV7-2

cdr3_aa: ASSQDSGGRGSGANVLT
v_call: TRBV3-1

cdr3_aa: ASSYNPPSVSSYEQY
v_call: TRBV6-5

cdr3_aa: SVERDRRYGYT
v_call: TRBV29-1

cdr3_aa: SARFGQGDTEAF
v_call: TRBV20-1

cdr3_aa: ASSAQGNTEAF
v_call: TRBV9

cdr3_aa: AISEPGLATSDEQY
v_call: TRBV10-3

cdr3_aa: ASSTYFYEQY
v_call: TRBV6-2/TRBV6-3

cdr3_aa: ASSPMTSGSGETQY
v_call: TRBV5-1

cdr3_aa: ASSWGLTTETQY
v_call: TRBV7-2

cdr3_aa: ASSFLRGSGGAGGQNIQY
v_call: TRBV7-8

cdr3_aa: ASSLGGGTRLETQY
v_call: TRBV7-2

cdr3_aa: ASSVEQLSPRGYT
v_call: TRBV9

cdr3_aa: SAVLAGINEQF
v_call: TRBV29-1

cdr3_aa: ASSHVTGAGTQY
v_call: TRBV4-3

cdr3_aa: ASSDGTSNQPQH
v_call: TRBV9

cdr3_aa: ASSQALFRTGGAHYGYT
v_call: TRBV3-1

cdr3_aa: AISRGVGETQY
v_call: TRBV10-3

cdr3_aa: ASSWAADYGYT
v_call: TRBV5-1

cdr3_aa: ASCPGGNSPLH
v_call: TRBV5-1

cdr3_aa: ASSTGTPNEQF
v_call: TRBV6-2/TRBV6-3

cdr3_aa: ASSLGAQADLYNEQF
v_call: TRBV5-1

cdr3_aa: ASSSDFFGGASSYEQF
v_call: TRBV7-9

cdr3_aa: ASSQEKYSYEQY
v_call: TRBV4-3

cdr3_aa: ASSQDHTGVGTDTQY
v_call: TRBV4-2

cdr3_aa: ASSQDGTYNEQY
v_call: TRBV4-3

cdr3_aa: ASSLVGVTYEQY
v_call: TRBV5-1

cdr3_aa: SAREWREREQF
v_call: TRBV20-1

cdr3_aa: SAEGVAKNIQY
v_call: TRBV20-1

cdr3_aa: ASSDGLAGTRTDTQY
v_call: TRBV21-1

cdr3_aa: ASSGDSGSWETQY
v_call: TRBV14

cdr3_aa: ASRGLSNYGYT
v_call: TRBV6-5

cdr3_aa: ASSFIASNEQF
v_call: TRBV5-1